The table lists the clone carrying this T cell receptor beta chain with a few counts. Its antigen is as yet unknown. Every donor provided roughly 9.1 milliliters of peripheral blood. Together with a sample-barcoded 5' primer, a J-beta primer mix was included in a second PCR lasting about 6 to 12 cycles. TCRdb ran MiXCR on the 5' RACE reads and lists one entry per CDR3 protein. The sample yields around 700,000 distinct CDR3 sequences, just under 25% seen once. The sample originates from a study of blood T cells in healthy people across ages. The study, taken as a whole, reports: Older age coincided with a roughly linear decline in TCR beta diversity per million T cells.

Germline CDR1 reads SEHNR; CDR2 reads FQNEAQ (reference sequence). The CDR3 is made up of 15 amino acids. Unmatched junction bases numbered 7, after V lost 5 bases and J lost 2 bases. The sample was also linked to a second study, of T cells of mothers and their children. That study adds: Versus unrelated pairs, overlap was slightly higher in related mother-child pairs, without reaching significance.

Material for sequencing was blood. This clonotype originated in a boy between 10 and 17 years old in good health. The chain combines TRBV7-9 with TRBJ2-5; 8 bases fit TRBD1. CDR3 region: CASSPRTGRQETQYF. The CDR3, as DNA: TGTGCCAGCAGCCCACGGACAGGGAGGCAAGAGACCCAGTACTTC.